This section outlines one T cell receptor (beta chain) sequence together with its context. What this receptor recognizes is not known. Base qualities were left out, and no much larger clone turns up one base away. Whole blood was collected in K2EDTA tubes by collaborating institutions according to the institutions' own protocols. For TCRbeta analysis, collaborators shipped samples as frozen whole blood, isolated PBMCs, or DNA extracted from either of those sample types. TCRbeta CDR3 regions were amplified from genomic DNA by means of the immunoSEQ Assay, a bias-controlled multiplex PCR. Per the original workflow: The number of nucleated cells in each sample was estimated by amplification of reference gene primers within the assay. To quantify the absolute abundance of each unique TCRbeta CDR3 rearrangement, sequence reads were collapsed and filtered. For each sample, productive Simpson clonality was calculated as the square root of Simpson's diversity index over productive rearrangements. Not all clones reach the TCRdb copy of this immuneACCESS table, which keeps in-frame sequences only. Checked studies attribute under half of the gap to unresolved V genes and leave the rest unexplained. From that table come the V and J calls and clone size; the DNA was used to work out D and trimming. A total of 200,000 to 300,000 clones appear in this sample, around 90% of them only once. Around 0.7% of the sample goes to the ten largest clones.

This sample stems from a study of blood T cell repertoires in COVID-19 (dated by TCRdb to 2018 to 2021). Study-level background: Samples from collaborators originated in the United States, Italy and Spain and spanned both the acute and convalescent phases of COVID-19. The prospective study material was composed of cDNA or gDNA derived from T cells, B-cell-depleted T cells, or PBMCs. Samples came from the ongoing ImmuneRACE study (first 160 participants) plus 1,254 subjects from 6 global collaborators. Nearly every sample came with metadata listing a de-identified subject ID, COVID-19 status, age in years and sex. Deeply sampled blood TCRbeta repertoires from subjects exposed to, actively infected with, or recovered from COVID-19 were included in the dataset. The repertoires were released in a freely available public database meant as a resource for research on the immune response to SARS-CoV-2. Where available, HLA class I and class II types were taken from metadata supplied by the sample provider and were not determined by assay-based typing. The study at large found these results: The amount of clinical and demographic metadata varied by source and participant and was provided uncurated.

The germline V gene (reference sequence) provides CDR1 PRHDT and CDR2 FYEKMQ. Trimming costs V 1 base and J 4 bases, and their ends lie 12 bases apart. Counted from cysteine to phenylalanine, this CDR3 has 15 amino acids. Only the CDR3 DNA stays, 45 bases, in frame from base 1. The source material was peripheral blood. Here the chain combines TRBV13 and TRBJ2-3; D gene: possibly TRBD2, on 6 matching bases. The TCR comes from a human donor in a cohort sampled during active COVID-19. The CDR3 protein sequence reads: CASSLVAGRSDTQYF. The nucleotide sequence is TGTGCCAGCAGCTTAGTAGCAGGGAGGTCAGATACGCAGTATTTT.